The next 24 T cell receptor beta chains were all read from a single sample in a study of read filtering for tumor transcriptome and immune sequencing. The library was built from roughly 400 ng RNA with molecular barcoded adaptors for alpha/delta and beta/gamma chains. A single record per CDR3 protein comes from TCRdb applying MiXCR to the reads. In the table there are under 40,000 distinct CDR3 sequences, 14% of which are singletons. Source material: a population of CD138-negative cells sorted from bone marrow. The receptors stem from a donor aged 40 or older with multiple myeloma.

This clonotype was recorded many times. The chain is built from TRBV7-9 and TRBJ2-7, with TRBD1 identical over 7 bases. CDR3 size: 13 residues. Looked up from germline, CDR1 is SEHNR and CDR2 is FQNEAQ (reference sequence). With 5 bases clipped from V and 2 bases from J, the junction kept 3 bases outside the gene matches. The CDR3 loop is CASSTTGPYEQYF. In DNA, the CDR3 is TGTGCCAGCAGCACGACAGGGCCCTACGAGCAGTACTTC.

This clonotype was found many times. J is TRBJ2-4 and V is TRBV19; D is uncertain. Germline CDR1 LNHDA, CDR2 SQIVND (reference sequence). The CDR3 length is 15 residues. Trimming shortened V by 4 bases and J by 0 bases, and 10 bases separated the two germline ends. CDR3 bases: TGTGCCAGTAGTACCACCTATGGAGCCAAAAACATTCAGTACTTC. Its translation: CASSTTYGAKNIQYF.

Ten or more counts support this clonotype. This chain links TRBV20-1 with TRBJ2-2, with D tentatively TRBD1 (6 bases). This CDR3 comprises 13 residues. CDR1 DFQATT and CDR2 SNEGSKA come from the germline V gene (reference sequence). Trimming shortened V by 2 bases and J by 6 bases, and 10 bases separated the two germline ends. In DNA form, the CDR3 reads TGCAGTGCTAGAACCGAGGGGGCCGGGGAGCTGTTTTTT. Amino acid sequence: CSARTEGAGELFF.

In its sample, this clonotype was seen many times. This could be a read error, since a much larger clone is one nucleotide away. The chain uses TRBV5-1 and TRBJ2-1; D is ambiguous. Germline V gene sequence: CDR1 SGHRS, CDR2 YFSETQ. The CDR3 runs to 14 residues. The CDR3 bases are TGCGCCAGCAGCTTGACGACTCCTGACAATGGGCAGTTCTTC. Translation gives CASSLTTPDNGQFF. Variable domain in full (rest from reference TRBV5-1 and TRBJ2-1): KAGVTQTPRYLIKTRGQQVTLSCSPISGHRSVSWYQQTPGQGLQFLFEYFSETQRNKGNFPGRFSGRQFSNSRSEMNVSTLELGDSALYLCASSLTTPDNGQFFGPGTRLTVL.

A remark on this clonotype: A single base separates this from a much larger clone, so it may be a read error. The rearrangement joins TRBV3-1 to TRBJ1-2; maybe TRBD1 (5 bases). The CDR3 has 12 amino acids. CDR1 LGHDT and CDR2 YNNKEL come from the germline V gene (reference sequence). CDR3 sequence: CAGSRTGGSYTF. The CDR3 region has the DNA TGTGCCGGCAGTCGTACAGGAGGAAGCTACACCTTC.

The chain recombines TRBV5-1 with TRBJ2-1; the D is unclear. This CDR3 is built from 12 residues. Trimming removed 4 bases at V and 6 bases at J, with 8 bases between. Germline CDR1 reads SGHRS; CDR2 reads YFSETQ. DNA for the CDR3: TGCGCCAGCAGCCTACTCGTCAATGAGCAGTTCTTC. This encodes CASSLLVNEQFF.

This clonotype was found many times. The chain has TRBV7-2 and TRBJ1-1; no firm D call. Trimming removed 4 bases from V and 12 bases from J, with 18 bases in between. Looked up from germline, CDR1 is SGHTA and CDR2 is FQGNSA. The CDR3 extends over 13 amino acids. The CDR3 here is CASSSPPGRFPFF. The CDR3 DNA follows: TGTGCCAGCAGCTCACCTCCGGGGAGGTTTCCTTTCTTT.

This clonotype was counted only a few times. A much larger clone lies a single base off, so this may be a read error. The CDR3 coding sequence is TGCGCCAGCAGCACGGGCCGAGGGGGCGGGTCCTACGAGCAGTACTTC. Amino acid sequence: CASSTGRGGGSYEQYF. This chain joins TRBV5-1 and TRBJ2-7; TRBD1 matches 7 bases. Per the germline V gene, CDR1 is SGHRS and CDR2 is YFSETQ. The V segment lost 4 bases and the J segment 1 base; nucleotides outside the gene matches: 11. CDR3 length: 16 amino acids.

This clonotype was found many times. The chain uses TRBV7-2 and TRBJ2-2; the D gene could be TRBD1 or TRBD2 (6 bases each). Between the trimmed V and J ends, which lost 3 bases and 3 bases, there was a span of 14 bases. Germline values: CDR1 SGHTA, CDR2 FQGNSA. This CDR3 is 16 amino acids long. In nucleotides, the CDR3 is TGTGCCAGCAGCTTGGTCGGGGGCCGGGACACCGGGGAGCTGTTTTTT. This translates into CASSLVGGRDTGELFF. Combining the CDR3 with reference TRBV7-2 and TRBJ2-2 gives the whole variable domain GAGVSQSPSNKVTEKGKDVELRCDPISGHTALYWYRQSLGQGLEFLIYFQGNSAPDKSGLPSDRFSAERTGGSVSTLTIQRTQQEDSAVYLCASSLVGGRDTGELFFGEGSRLTVL.

This clonotype occurred many times. This chain connects TRBV28 to TRBJ2-5; D possibly corresponds to TRBD1 (6 bases). The V and J ends lost 5 bases and 6 bases respectively, with 16 bases between them. Germline CDR1 reads MDHEN; CDR2 reads SYDVKM. The CDR3 covers 14 residues. The CDR3: CASSQHGGQKTQYF. The CDR3, as DNA: TGTGCCAGCAGTCAACATGGGGGCCAGAAGACCCAGTACTTC.

This clonotype is medium-sized. V is TRBV7-8 and J is TRBJ2-1, with D maybe TRBD1 (6 bases). Germline V gene sequence: CDR1 SGHVS, CDR2 FQNEAQ. This CDR3 region has 15 residues. The V end was cut by 6 bases, the J end by 4 bases, with 16 bases between. CDR3 sequence (DNA): TGTGCCAGCAGTTCGCCCGGGACAATATACAATGAGCAGTTCTTC. Residues: CASSSPGTIYNEQFF.

Many counts were recorded for this clonotype. The chain employs TRBV20-1 and TRBJ1-1; 7 bases agree with TRBD1. Trimming took 1 base from V and 10 from J; bases not matched to a gene: 12. Germline CDR1 is DFQATT and CDR2 is SNEGSKA (reference sequence). The CDR3 is made up of 14 amino acids. The CDR3 DNA follows: TGCAGTGCTAGAGCCAAACAGGGGTTGGAGAGAGCTTTCTTT. Its translation is CSARAKQGLERAFF.

As concerns this clonotype: This may be a read error, as it is one base from a much larger clone. CDR3 in amino acids: CSGRGTYNEQFF. Written as DNA, the CDR3 is TGCAGTGGAAGGGGGACCTACAATGAGCAGTTCTTC. The rearrangement uses TRBV20-1 and TRBJ2-1; weak D call: TRBD1 (6 bases). Germline V gene lookup returns CDR1 DFQATT and CDR2 SNEGSKA (reference sequence). The V end lost 7 bases, the J end lost 2 bases, and 9 bases lay between the germline ends. The CDR3 totals 12 residues.

This clonotype occurred many times. The chain recombines TRBV6-2 or TRBV6-3 with TRBJ2-7; D is possibly TRBD2 (6 bases). V lost 6 bases and J lost 0, with 9 bases in between. The germline gives CDR1 MNHEY, CDR2 SVGEGT. The CDR3 contains 13 residues. In DNA, the CDR3 is TGTGCCAGCAGAACGGACTACTCCTACGAGCAGTACTTC. Residues: CASRTDYSYEQYF.

Comments on this clonotype: The junction shows a germline mismatch at one end, possibly a read error. The genes are TRBV5-6 and TRBJ1-5; 7 nucleotides match TRBD1. This CDR3 spans 14 amino acids. Per the germline V gene, CDR1 is SGHDT and CDR2 is YYEEEE. The CDR3 nucleotides are TGTGCCAGCAGCTTTTGGGACAGAAATCAGCCCCAGCTTTTT. Protein sequence: CASSFWDRNQPQLF.

This clonotype was observed many times. V gene TRBV7-6 combines with J gene TRBJ2-3; 11 bases are a match to TRBD2. The trim removed 2 bases at V and 6 bases at J, leaving 7 bases unmatched. The germline V gene has CDR1 SGHVS and CDR2 FNYEAQ. The length of the CDR3 is 16 residues. The CDR3 DNA reads TGTGCCAGCAGCTTAAGACTAGCGGGGTCCCAGGATACGCAGTATTTT. It specifies CASSLRLAGSQDTQYF.

The V gene is TRBV10-3, the J gene TRBJ2-1; D gene uncertain. This CDR3 is 11 amino acids long. Germline loops: CDR1 ENHRY, CDR2 SYGVKD. Between the trimmed V and J ends, which lost 0 bases and 12 bases, there was a span of 6 bases. The DNA for the CDR3 is TGTGCCATCAGTGAGTCCAACGGGCAGTTCTTC. Encoded protein: CAISESNGQFF.

This clonotype has a handful of counts. V is TRBV7-9 and J is TRBJ1-1; 8 nucleotides match TRBD1. Germline lookup yields CDR1 SEHNR and CDR2 FQNEAQ (reference sequence). Germline trimming cut 5 bases from V and 4 bases from J; bases unmatched to any gene: 6. This CDR3 is built from 14 residues. This CDR3 is CASSTGQAATEAFF. The CDR3 DNA reads as TGTGCCAGCAGCACGGGACAGGCGGCCACTGAAGCTTTCTTT.

This rearrangement joins TRBV5-1 to TRBJ1-5; D might be TRBD1 (5 bases). Germline V gene data show CDR1 as SGHRS and CDR2 as YFSETQ. Trimming removed 3 bases at V and 9 bases at J, with 10 bases between. The CDR3 covers 12 residues. CDR3 nucleotides: TGCGCCAGCAGCTGGGGGGAGGGGCCCCAGCATTTT. Encoded protein: CASSWGEGPQHF.

This clonotype showed up just once. A far larger clone is one nucleotide away, so this likely arose from a read error. This CDR3 is missing its conserved last phenylalanine or tryptophan, likely due to a read error. The chain links TRBV7-8 to TRBJ2-2; unclear D gene. The ends were cut back, 5 bases at V and 3 bases at J, with 7 bases in the middle. Germline V gene lookup returns CDR1 SGHVS and CDR2 FQNEAQ. The CDR3 loop spans 13 amino acids. DNA for the CDR3: TGTGCCAGCAGCGTTATTGACACCGGGGAGCTGTTTTCT. Amino acids: CASSVIDTGELFS.

V and J are TRBV10-3 and TRBJ1-2; unclear D gene. The germline V gene has CDR1 ENHRY and CDR2 SYGVKD. The CDR3 covers 12 residues. The V end lost 6 bases, the J end lost 6 bases, and 11 bases lay between the germline ends. The DNA for the CDR3 is TGTGCCATCAGAGACTCAGAAGATGGCTACACCTTC. It specifies CAIRDSEDGYTF.

This clonotype appeared many times. V is TRBV27 and J is TRBJ2-1; the D gene is possibly TRBD2 (6 bases). V was trimmed by 2 bases and J by 0 bases, leaving 8 bases between them. From germline, CDR1 is MNHEY and CDR2 SMNVEV (reference sequence). The CDR3 has 15 amino acids. The DNA of the CDR3 is TGTGCCAGCAGTTTAAGGCGGGGCTCCTACAATGAGCAGTTCTTC. Protein: CASSLRRGSYNEQFF.

In its sample, this clonotype was seen many times. The chain links TRBV12-3 or TRBV12-4 to TRBJ1-5; D unclear. The V end was cut by 3 bases, the J end by 5 bases, with 5 bases between. CDR3 length equals 12 residues. CDR3 sequence reads: CASSFNDQPQHF. The CDR3 DNA reads as TGTGCCAGCAGTTTTAACGATCAGCCCCAGCATTTT.

J is TRBJ2-1 and V is TRBV9; D gene uncertain. CDR1 is SGDLS and CDR2 is YYNGEE in the germline V gene. Trimming took off 0 bases at V and 5 bases at J, with 6 bases between the two ends. The CDR3 runs 13 residues. The CDR3 here is CASSVGSDNEQFF. The CDR3, as DNA: TGTGCCAGCAGCGTAGGAAGCGACAATGAGCAGTTCTTC.